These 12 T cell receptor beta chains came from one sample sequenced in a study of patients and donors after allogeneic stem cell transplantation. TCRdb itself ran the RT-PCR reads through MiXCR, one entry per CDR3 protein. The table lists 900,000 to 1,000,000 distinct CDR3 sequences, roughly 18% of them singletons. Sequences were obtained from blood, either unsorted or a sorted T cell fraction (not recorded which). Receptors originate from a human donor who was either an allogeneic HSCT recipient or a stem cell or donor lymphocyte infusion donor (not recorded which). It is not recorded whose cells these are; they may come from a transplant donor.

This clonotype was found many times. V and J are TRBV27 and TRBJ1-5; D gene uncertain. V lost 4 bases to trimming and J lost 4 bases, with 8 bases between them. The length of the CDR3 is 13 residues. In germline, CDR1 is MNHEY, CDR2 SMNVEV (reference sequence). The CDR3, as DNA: TGTGCCAGCAGTTCAGTAGGGAATCAGCCCCAGCATTTT. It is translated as CASSSVGNQPQHF.

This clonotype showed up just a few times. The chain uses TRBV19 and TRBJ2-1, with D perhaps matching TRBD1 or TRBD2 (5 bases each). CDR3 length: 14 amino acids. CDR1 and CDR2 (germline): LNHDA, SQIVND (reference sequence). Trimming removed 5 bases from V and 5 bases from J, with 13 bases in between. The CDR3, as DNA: TGTGCCAGTAGTCTAAGGGGACCCAACAATGAGCAGTTCTTC. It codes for CASSLRGPNNEQFF.

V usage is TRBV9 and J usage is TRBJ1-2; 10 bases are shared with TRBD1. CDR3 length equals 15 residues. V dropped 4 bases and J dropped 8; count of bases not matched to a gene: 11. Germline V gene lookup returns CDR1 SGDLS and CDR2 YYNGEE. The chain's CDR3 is CASSPRDRGFRGYTF. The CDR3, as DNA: TGTGCCAGCAGCCCCCGGGACAGGGGTTTCAGAGGCTACACCTTC.

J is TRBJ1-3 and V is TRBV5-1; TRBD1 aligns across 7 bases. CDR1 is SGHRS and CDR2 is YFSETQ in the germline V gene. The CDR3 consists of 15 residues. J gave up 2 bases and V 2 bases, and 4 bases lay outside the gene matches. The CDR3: CASSLPQGTGNTIYF. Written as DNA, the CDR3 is TGCGCCAGCAGCTTACCACAGGGGACTGGAAACACCATATATTTT.

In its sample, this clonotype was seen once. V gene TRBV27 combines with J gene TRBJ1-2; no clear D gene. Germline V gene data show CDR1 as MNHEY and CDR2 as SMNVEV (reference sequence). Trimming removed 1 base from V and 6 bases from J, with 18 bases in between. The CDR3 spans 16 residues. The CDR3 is CASSLFSRPELNGYTF. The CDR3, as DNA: TGTGCCAGCAGTTTATTTTCCCGGCCCGAACTTAATGGCTACACCTTC.

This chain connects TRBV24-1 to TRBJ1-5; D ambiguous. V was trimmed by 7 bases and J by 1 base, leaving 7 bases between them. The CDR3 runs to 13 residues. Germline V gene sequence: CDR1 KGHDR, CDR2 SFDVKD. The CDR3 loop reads CATSPGSNQPQHF. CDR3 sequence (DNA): TGTGCCACCAGCCCTGGGAGCAATCAGCCCCAGCATTTT.

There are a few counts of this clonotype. Here the CDR3 DNA reads TGTGCCACCAGTGAGGCGGGAGAGATCCAAGAGACCCAGTACTTC. Encoded protein: CATSEAGEIQETQYF. The chain carries TRBV24-1 and TRBJ2-5, with 7 positions matching TRBD2. Per germline, CDR1 KGHDR and CDR2 SFDVKD. With V trimmed by 4 bases and J by 1 base, 5 bases remained unmatched. The CDR3 loop spans 15 amino acids.

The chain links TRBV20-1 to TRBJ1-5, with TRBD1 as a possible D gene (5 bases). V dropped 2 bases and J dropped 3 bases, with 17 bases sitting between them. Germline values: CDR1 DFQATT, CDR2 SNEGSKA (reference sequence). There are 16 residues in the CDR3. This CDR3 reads CSARWGQALNNQPQHF. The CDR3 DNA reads TGCAGTGCTAGATGGGGCCAAGCGTTAAACAATCAGCCCCAGCATTTT.

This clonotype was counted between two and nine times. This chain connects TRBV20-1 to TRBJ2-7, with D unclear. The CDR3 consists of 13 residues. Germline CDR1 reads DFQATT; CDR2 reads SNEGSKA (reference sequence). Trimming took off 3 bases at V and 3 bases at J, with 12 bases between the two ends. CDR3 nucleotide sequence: TGCAGTGCTAGGAAGCTGAAAATCTACGAGCAGTACTTC. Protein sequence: CSARKLKIYEQYF.

Written as DNA, the CDR3 is TGTGCCTGGAGCCTAAAACCGGGACAGAACTTTTACACCGGGGAGCTGTTTTTT. Translation gives CAWSLKPGQNFYTGELFF. The rearrangement joins TRBV30 to TRBJ2-2; 7 bases map to TRBD1. This CDR3 spans 18 amino acids. The germline V gene encodes CDR1 GTSNPN and CDR2 SVGIG (reference sequence). The V and J ends lost 3 bases and 3 bases, in that order; junction bases with no gene match: 16.

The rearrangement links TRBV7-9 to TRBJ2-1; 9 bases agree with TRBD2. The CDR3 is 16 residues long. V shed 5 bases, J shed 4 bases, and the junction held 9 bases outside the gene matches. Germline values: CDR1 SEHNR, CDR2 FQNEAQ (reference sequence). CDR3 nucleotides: TGTGCCAGCAGCCCCGGACTAGCGAGACCATACAATGAGCAGTTCTTC. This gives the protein CASSPGLARPYNEQFF.

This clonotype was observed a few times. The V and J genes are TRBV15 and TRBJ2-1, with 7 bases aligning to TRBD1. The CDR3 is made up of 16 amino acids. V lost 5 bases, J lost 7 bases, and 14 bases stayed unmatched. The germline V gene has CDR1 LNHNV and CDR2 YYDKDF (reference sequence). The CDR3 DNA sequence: TGTGCCACCAGCGAGGGGGCAGGGCCCGGTGGAAATGAGCAGTTCTTC. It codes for CATSEGAGPGGNEQFF.